A selection of T cell receptor beta chains follows, all from one sample in a study of OX40 agonist ivuxolimab in advanced cancers. Data came from immunoSEQ multiplex PCR; TCRdb stores just in-frame clones and leaves some out. Seen here are around 40,000 clones, about 90% observed once, and the top ten hold about a tenth. The sample consisted of CD4+ or CD8+ T cells sorted from blood, taken in a trial of the OX40 agonist ivuxolimab. These receptors were collected from an adult with an advanced solid tumor such as melanoma, head and neck, liver or kidney cancer. Each CDR3 is given with its conserved first and last residue. Fields, in order: D gene, J gene, clone size, V gene, CDR3 protein, CDR3 DNA. D genes are given only for firm matches. Clone size, where shown, is once, few, many, or a class for clones that have expanded.

- TRBJ2-2 medium-sized TRBV2 CAISGGAGELFF TGTGCCATCTCAGGGGGGGCCGGGGAGCTGTTTTTT
TRBD2 TRBJ2-1 - TRBV19 CASSIGSGMTHNEQFF TGTGCCAGTAGTATAGGGAGCGGGATGACCCACAATGAGCAGTTCTTC
- TRBJ2-1 - TRBV7-8 CASSASVGSSYNEQFF TGTGCCAGCAGCGCGTCCGTGGGGAGCTCCTACAATGAGCAGTTCTTC
- TRBJ2-3 - TRBV28 CASVESVNTDTQYF TGTGCCAGCGTGGAATCCGTTAACACAGATACGCAGTATTTT
- TRBJ1-1 - TRBV5-1 CASSLAGRWVSAAVGTEAFF TGCGCCAGCAGCTTGGCCGGCCGGTGGGTTTCGGCCGCTGTCGGGACTGAAGCTTTCTTT
- TRBJ2-7 - TRBV27 CASTPTPPLSTYEQYF TGTGCCAGCACCCCGACCCCCCCCCTTTCTACCTACGAGCAGTACTTC
TRBD1 TRBJ2-7 - TRBV30 CAWSGVRGPYEQYF TGTGCCTGGAGCGGGGTAAGGGGGCCCTACGAGCAGTACTTC
- TRBJ2-1 once TRBV9 CASSVGPPGSDEQFF TGTGCCAGCAGCGTAGGGCCTCCGGGGAGCGATGAGCAGTTCTTC
- TRBJ1-1 - TRBV23-1 CASSQSWGVTEAFF TGCGCCAGCAGTCAATCGTGGGGTGTGACTGAAGCTTTCTTT
TRBD1 TRBJ1-3 - TRBV5-1 CASSPGQSSGNTIYF TGCGCCAGCAGTCCGGGACAGAGCTCTGGAAACACCATATATTTT
- TRBJ2-3 - TRBV5-8 CASSPSSSRTDTQYF TGTGCCAGCAGCCCTTCCTCGTCCCGCACAGATACGCAGTATTTT
- TRBJ2-5 - TRBV7-6 CASSPPRGGKTQYF TGTGCCAGCAGCCCCCCCCGGGGTGGGAAGACCCAGTACTTC
- TRBJ1-1 - TRBV25-1 CASSRAGVNTEAFF TGTGCCAGCAGCCGGGCGGGGGTGAACACTGAAGCTTTCTTT
TRBD1 TRBJ1-1 - TRBV28 CASRGPGGFGITEAFF TGTGCCAGCAGGGGGCCAGGGGGCTTTGGGATAACTGAAGCTTTCTTT
TRBD2 TRBJ2-2 - TRBV4-1 CASSQGGRAGTGELFF TGCGCCAGCAGCCAAGGCGGGAGGGCGGGCACCGGGGAGCTGTTTTTT
- TRBJ2-5 - TRBV6-1 CATQAETQYF TGTGCCACACAGGCGGAGACCCAGTACTTC
- TRBJ1-4 - TRBV6-5 CASSSQPNLGEKLFF TGTGCCAGCAGTTCACAACCTAACCTAGGAGAAAAACTGTTTTTT
TRBD1 TRBJ2-7 - TRBV6-6 CASSYTQTGSYEQYF TGTGCCAGCAGTTACACGCAGACAGGGTCCTACGAGCAGTACTTC
TRBD1 TRBJ1-1 - TRBV5-1 CASSLGQGGLIFTEAFF TGCGCCAGCAGCTTGGGACAGGGGGGACTGATTTTCACTGAAGCTTTCTTT
- TRBJ2-3 - TRBV9 CASGSGTDTQYF TGTGCCAGCGGGAGCGGGACAGATACGCAGTATTTT
TRBD2 TRBJ2-1 - TRBV7-6 CASSTGGGVYNEQFF TGTGCCAGCAGTACCGGGGGGGGAGTCTACAATGAGCAGTTCTTC
- TRBJ1-1 - TRBV2 CASQDGQNEAFF TGTGCCAGCCAGGACGGACAGAATGAAGCTTTCTTT
- TRBJ1-5 - TRBV4-1 CASSQGPRNQPQHF TGCGCCAGCAGTCAGGGGCCTCGCAATCAGCCCCAGCATTTT
- TRBJ2-1 - TRBV5-1 CASSLALHEQFF TGCGCCAGCAGCTTGGCCCTCCATGAGCAGTTCTTC
- TRBJ1-1 - TRBV7-2 CASSSVGGYTEAFF TGTGCCAGCAGCAGCGTCGGGGGTTACACTGAAGCTTTCTTT
- TRBJ2-1 - TRBV5-4 CASSLNPGLSYNEQFF TGTGCCAGCAGCTTGAATCCGGGACTCTCCTACAATGAGCAGTTCTTC
- TRBJ1-1 - TRBV6-6 CASGVSGNIEAFF TGTGCCAGCGGTGTCTCAGGAAATATTGAAGCTTTCTTT
TRBD1 TRBJ1-2 - TRBV5-4 CASSSENRGRGYTF TGTGCCAGCAGCTCAGAGAACAGGGGGAGAGGCTACACCTTC
- TRBJ2-3 - TRBV13 CASRSPGLPADTQYF TGTGCCAGCAGGTCCCCGGGACTCCCGGCAGATACGCAGTATTTT
TRBD2 TRBJ2-3 - TRBV28 CASSPLKRDGGSDTQYF TGTGCCAGCAGTCCCCTAAAGCGGGACGGGGGGTCAGATACGCAGTATTTT
- TRBJ2-1 - TRBV9 CASSVGDRNEQFF TGTGCCAGCAGCGTAGGAGATAGGAATGAGCAGTTCTTC
- TRBJ1-2 - TRBV5-4 CASSLGQVLGYTF TGTGCCAGCAGCTTGGGACAGGTACTTGGCTACACCTTC
- TRBJ2-7 few TRBV5-6 CASSSVPYEQYF TGTGCCAGCAGCTCCGTCCCCTACGAGCAGTACTTC
TRBD1 TRBJ1-5 - TRBV19 CASSDPHMTGTKQPQHF TGTGCCAGTAGCGACCCTCATATGACAGGGACAAAACAGCCCCAGCATTTT
TRBD1 TRBJ2-2 - TRBV19 CASSPGQGPTNTGELFF TGTGCCAGTAGTCCAGGACAGGGCCCAACGAACACCGGGGAGCTGTTTTTT
TRBD2 TRBJ2-7 once TRBV28 CASRLAITYEQYF TGTGCCAGCAGACTAGCGATTACCTACGAGCAGTACTTC
TRBD2 TRBJ2-1 - TRBV27 CASSWGSGRFSNEQFF TGTGCCAGCAGTTGGGGTAGCGGGAGGTTCTCCAATGAGCAGTTCTTC
- TRBJ1-2 - TRBV19 CASSIFGTGGNGYTF TGTGCCAGTAGTATTTTCGGGACCGGCGGGAATGGCTACACCTTC
- TRBJ2-7 once TRBV11-2 CASSPGYEQYF TGTGCCAGCAGCCCGGGGTACGAGCAGTACTTC
- TRBJ1-2 - TRBV30 CAWRELGYTF TGTGCCTGGAGGGAGTTAGGCTACACCTTC
TRBD1 TRBJ1-5 - TRBV5-6 CASSTGGSGNQPQHF TGTGCCAGCAGCACAGGGGGGTCGGGCAATCAGCCCCAGCATTTT
- TRBJ2-1 - TRBV28 CASSFGVYEQFF TGTGCCAGCAGTTTCGGGGTCTATGAGCAGTTCTTC
- TRBJ2-1 - TRBV11-3 CASSLGRQGSLEQFF TGTGCCAGCAGCTTAGGGCGGCAGGGAAGCCTTGAGCAGTTCTTC
TRBD1 TRBJ1-3 - TRBV7-3 CASSPGGRSDGNTIYF TGTGCCAGCAGCCCAGGGGGCCGGAGTGATGGAAACACCATATATTTT
- TRBJ2-1 - TRBV28 CASSPWDGNNEQFF TGTGCCAGCAGTCCCTGGGACGGAAACAATGAGCAGTTCTTC
TRBD2 TRBJ2-3 - TRBV29-1 CSVGTRDTDTQYF TGCAGCGTCGGGACTAGAGACACAGATACGCAGTATTTT
- TRBJ1-1 - TRBV9 CASSAGMNTEAFF TGTGCCAGCAGCGCTGGGATGAACACTGAAGCTTTCTTT
- TRBJ2-7 few TRBV6-1 CASSEYVGGAYEQYF TGTGCCAGCAGTGAATATGTTGGAGGGGCCTACGAGCAGTACTTC
TRBD2 TRBJ2-1 - TRBV7-3 CASSLSSGEQFF TGTGCCAGCAGCTTGTCTAGCGGTGAGCAGTTCTTC
- TRBJ2-5 once TRBV7-9 CASSRPGQETQYF TGTGCCAGCAGCCGGCCAGGTCAAGAGACCCAGTACTTC
- TRBJ2-2 - TRBV7-9 CASSTSMTRASSTGELFF TGTGCCAGCAGCACCTCAATGACTAGAGCATCGAGCACCGGGGAGCTGTTTTTT
- TRBJ1-3 - TRBV2 CASKVGAGDGNTIYF TGTGCCAGCAAGGTCGGGGCAGGGGATGGAAACACCATATATTTT